These T cell receptor beta chains were read from a single sample in a study of naive and memory T cell subsets. TCRdb re-called the 5' RACE reads through MiXCR, storing one row per CDR3 protein. The sample consists of some 60,000 distinct CDR3 sequences, approximately 8% of them appearing once. These receptors originate from a female donor in good health. Each CDR3 is given with its conserved first and last residue. The D gene is left open where the match is weak. Clone size is stated in some rows and not others, as once, few, many or a class when expanded.

v_gene	d_gene	abundance	j_gene	CDR3nt	CDR3aa
TRBV6-6	TRBD2	many	TRBJ2-1	TGTGCCAGCACCGAGACTAGCGGGAGATTAGAGCAGTTCTTC	CASTETSGRLEQFF
TRBV4-3	TRBD2	NA	TRBJ2-3	TGCGCCAGCAGCCAAGATGGGGGACTAGCGGGGGGACACACAGATACGCAGTATTTT	CASSQDGGLAGGHTDTQYF
TRBV12-3/TRBV12-4	NA	many	TRBJ1-2	TGTGCCAGCAGTTCCCGCTATGGCTACACCTTC	CASSSRYGYTF
TRBV6-2/TRBV6-3	NA	many	TRBJ2-1	TGTGCCAGCAGACGCCCAGGGGATGAGCAGTTCTTC	CASRRPGDEQFF
TRBV9	NA	many	TRBJ2-3	TGTGCCAGCAGCGTAGATGGGGTTAGAACGCAGTATTTT	CASSVDGVRTQYF
TRBV12-3/TRBV12-4	NA	NA	TRBJ1-2	TGTGCCAGCAGTCCCGCAGGGGAATTTGGCTACACCTTC	CASSPAGEFGYTF
TRBV10-3	TRBD1	NA	TRBJ1-4	TGTGCCATCAGTGATCAGGGGGCGCTGAGTGAAAAACTGTTTTTT	CAISDQGALSEKLFF
TRBV4-2	NA	NA	TRBJ2-7	TGTGCCAGCAGCCAAGCTTCAGGGAACTCCTACGAGCAGTACTTC	CASSQASGNSYEQYF
TRBV4-3	NA	NA	TRBJ2-2	TGCGCCAGCAAGTCTGGTACCGGGGAGCTGTTTTTT	CASKSGTGELFF
TRBV20-1	NA	many	TRBJ1-1	TGCAGTGCTAGAGAAATGGGTTGGATCACTGAAGCTTTCTTT	CSAREMGWITEAFF
TRBV20-1	NA	NA	TRBJ1-4	TGCAGTGCTTCTCTAGGGGAAAAACTGTTTTTT	CSASLGEKLFF
TRBV29-1	NA	many	TRBJ1-1	TGCAGCGTCCAGGACGGGAACACTGAAGCTTTCTTT	CSVQDGNTEAFF
TRBV11-2	NA	few	TRBJ1-1	TGTGCCAGCAGCTTAGAGTTTGGTCGGATAAACACTGAAGCTTTCTTT	CASSLEFGRINTEAFF
TRBV28	NA	many	TRBJ1-1	TGTGCCAGCAGTTTATGGGGGGATCTGAACACTGAAGCTTTCTTT	CASSLWGDLNTEAFF
TRBV28	TRBD2	few	TRBJ2-7	TGTGCCAGCAGAAGATTCACCCGGGACTATTCGGACTTC	CASRRFTRDYSDF
TRBV14	TRBD1	many	TRBJ1-5	TGTGCCAGCAGCCAAGGAGGGACAGATCAGCCCCAGCATTTT	CASSQGGTDQPQHF
TRBV11-2	NA	few	TRBJ1-1	TGTGCCAGCAGTGGGGGGGCGTCGACTCGAATTGGTGAAGCTTTCTTT	CASSGGASTRIGEAFF
TRBV2	NA	few	TRBJ2-7	TGTGCCGGCACCCCCCTTTTCAACGAGCAGTACTTC	CAGTPLFNEQYF
TRBV7-9	NA	many	TRBJ1-1	TGTGCCAGCAGCCCGAAGACATCGGTACACACTGAAGCTTTCTTT	CASSPKTSVHTEAFF
TRBV5-1	NA	many	TRBJ1-5	TGCGCCAGCAGCTTGGACGGGCTGCTTAGCAATCAGCCCCAGCATTTT	CASSLDGLLSNQPQHF
TRBV18	NA	many	TRBJ2-7	TGTGCCAGCTCACCACCGGAATGGGGGGACGAGCAGTACTTC	CASSPPEWGDEQYF
TRBV12-3/TRBV12-4	TRBD1	few	TRBJ2-6	TGTGCCAGCAGTTTTAGGACAGGGCCTGGGGCCAACGTCCTGACTTTC	CASSFRTGPGANVLTF